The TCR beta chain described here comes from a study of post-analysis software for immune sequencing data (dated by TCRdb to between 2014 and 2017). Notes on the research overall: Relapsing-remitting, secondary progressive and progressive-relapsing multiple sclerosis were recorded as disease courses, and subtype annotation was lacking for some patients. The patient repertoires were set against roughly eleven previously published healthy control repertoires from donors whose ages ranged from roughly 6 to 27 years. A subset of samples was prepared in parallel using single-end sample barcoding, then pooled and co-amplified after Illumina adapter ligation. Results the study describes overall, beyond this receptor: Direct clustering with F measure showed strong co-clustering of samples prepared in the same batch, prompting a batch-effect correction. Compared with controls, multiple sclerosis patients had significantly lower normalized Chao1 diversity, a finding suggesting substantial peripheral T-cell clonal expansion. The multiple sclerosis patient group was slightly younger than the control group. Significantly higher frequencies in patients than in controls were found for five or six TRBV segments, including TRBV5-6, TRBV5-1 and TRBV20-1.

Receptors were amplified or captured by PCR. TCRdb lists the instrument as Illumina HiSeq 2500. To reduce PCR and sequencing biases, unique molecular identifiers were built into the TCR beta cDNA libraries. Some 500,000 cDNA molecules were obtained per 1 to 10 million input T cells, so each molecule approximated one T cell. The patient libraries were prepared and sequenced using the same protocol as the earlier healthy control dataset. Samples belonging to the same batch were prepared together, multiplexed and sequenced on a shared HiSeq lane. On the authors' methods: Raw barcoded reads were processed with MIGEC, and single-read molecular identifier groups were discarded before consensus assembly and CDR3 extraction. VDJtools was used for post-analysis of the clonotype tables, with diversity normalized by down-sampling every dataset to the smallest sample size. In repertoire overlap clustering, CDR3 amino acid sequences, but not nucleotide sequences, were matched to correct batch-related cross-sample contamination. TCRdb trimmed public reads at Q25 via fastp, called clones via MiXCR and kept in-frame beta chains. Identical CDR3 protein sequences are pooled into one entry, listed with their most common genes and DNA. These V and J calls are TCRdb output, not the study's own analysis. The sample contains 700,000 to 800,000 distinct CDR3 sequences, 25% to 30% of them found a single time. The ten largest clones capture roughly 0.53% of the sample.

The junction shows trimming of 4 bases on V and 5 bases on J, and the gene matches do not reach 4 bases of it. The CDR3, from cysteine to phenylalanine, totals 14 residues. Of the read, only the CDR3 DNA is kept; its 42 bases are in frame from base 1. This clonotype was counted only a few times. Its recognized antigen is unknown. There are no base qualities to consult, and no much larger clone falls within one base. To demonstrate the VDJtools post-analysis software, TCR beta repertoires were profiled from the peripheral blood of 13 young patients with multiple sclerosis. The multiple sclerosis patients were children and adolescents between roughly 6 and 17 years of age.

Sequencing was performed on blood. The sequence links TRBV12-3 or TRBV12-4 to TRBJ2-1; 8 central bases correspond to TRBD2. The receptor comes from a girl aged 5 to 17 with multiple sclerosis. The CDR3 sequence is CASSWSGSDNEQFF. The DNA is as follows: TGTGCCAGCAGTTGGAGCGGGAGCGACAATGAGCAGTTCTTC.